This T cell receptor beta chain was recovered during a study of cytomegalovirus exposure and HLA in healthy donors. V was trimmed by 0 bases and J by 3 bases, leaving 12 bases between them. The CDR3 covers 15 residues. Germline assignment: CDR1 SGDLS and CDR2 YYNGEE. A multiplex PCR was run with 60 Vbeta primers and 13 Jbeta primers. The method was immunoSEQ multiplex PCR; TCRdb's version includes in-frame clones alone and lacks a portion of them. Counted here are about 130,000 clones, around 72% occurring once; the ten biggest clones make up over 1.5%. Study results and caveats: The authors later found HLA-associated TCR beta chains more clonally expanded than equally common others. There were some V segments, including TRBV6-2 and TRBV6-3, excluded as indistinguishable.

About this clone: Its antigen remains unidentified.

The source is a woman aged 40 to 50 in good health and CMV-seronegative. Sequencing input: PBMCs. The rearrangement links TRBV9 to TRBJ2-5; D possibly corresponds to TRBD2 (6 bases). The DNA of the CDR3 is TGTGCCAGCAGCGTAGTGGGACTCGGGGAAGAGACCCAGTACTTC. Protein sequence: CASSVVGLGEETQYF. Drawing the rest from reference TRBV9 and TRBJ2-5, the complete variable domain is DSGVTQTPKHLITATGQRVTLRCSPRSGDLSVYWYQQSLDQGLQFLIQYYNGEERAKGNILERFSAQQFPDLHSELNLSSLELGDSALYFCASSVVGLGEETQYFGPGTRLLVL.